This T cell receptor (beta chain) appears in the sequencing data of a study of T cells after posttransplantation cyclophosphamide. CDR1 is MDHEN and CDR2 is SYDVKM in the germline V gene. This CDR3 region has 13 residues. J lost 6 bases, V lost 5 bases, and 4 bases had no gene match. There are many counts of this clone. TCRdb keeps only in-frame clones here, not all; method: immunoSEQ multiplex PCR. Sampling found roughly 40,000 clones, none seen once. The chain employs TRBV28 and TRBJ1-2; 9 bases are shared with TRBD1. The sequence derives from a woman between 45 and 65 years old in good health and a related stem cell transplant donor. Sequenced sample: PBMCs. The CDR3 DNA reads as TGTGCCAGCAGTGCACAGGGGGCCGATGGCTACACCTTC. Protein: CASSAQGADGYTF.